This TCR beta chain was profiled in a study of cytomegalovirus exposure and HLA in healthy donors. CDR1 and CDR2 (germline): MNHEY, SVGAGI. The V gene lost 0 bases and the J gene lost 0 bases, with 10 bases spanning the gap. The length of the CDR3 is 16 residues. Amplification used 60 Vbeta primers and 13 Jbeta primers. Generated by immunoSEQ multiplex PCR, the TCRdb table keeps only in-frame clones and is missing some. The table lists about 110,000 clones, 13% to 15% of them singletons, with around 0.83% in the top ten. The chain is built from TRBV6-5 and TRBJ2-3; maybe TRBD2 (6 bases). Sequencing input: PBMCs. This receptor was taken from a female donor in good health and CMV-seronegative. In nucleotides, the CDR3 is TGTGCCAGCAGTTACTCGCTAGCGAGAAGCACAGATACGCAGTATTTT. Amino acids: CASSYSLARSTDTQYF.